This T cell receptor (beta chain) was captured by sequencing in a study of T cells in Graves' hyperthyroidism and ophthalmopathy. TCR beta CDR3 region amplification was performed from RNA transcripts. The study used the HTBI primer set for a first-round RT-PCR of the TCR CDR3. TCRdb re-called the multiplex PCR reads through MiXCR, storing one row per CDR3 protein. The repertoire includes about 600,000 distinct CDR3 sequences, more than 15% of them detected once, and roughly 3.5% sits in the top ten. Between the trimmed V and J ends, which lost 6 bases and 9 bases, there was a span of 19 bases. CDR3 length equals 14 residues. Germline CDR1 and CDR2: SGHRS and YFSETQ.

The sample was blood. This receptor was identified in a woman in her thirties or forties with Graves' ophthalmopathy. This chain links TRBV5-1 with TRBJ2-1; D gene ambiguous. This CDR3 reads CASMDGRMGIEQFF. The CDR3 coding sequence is TGCGCCAGCATGGACGGGCGAATGGGGATTGAGCAGTTCTTC.